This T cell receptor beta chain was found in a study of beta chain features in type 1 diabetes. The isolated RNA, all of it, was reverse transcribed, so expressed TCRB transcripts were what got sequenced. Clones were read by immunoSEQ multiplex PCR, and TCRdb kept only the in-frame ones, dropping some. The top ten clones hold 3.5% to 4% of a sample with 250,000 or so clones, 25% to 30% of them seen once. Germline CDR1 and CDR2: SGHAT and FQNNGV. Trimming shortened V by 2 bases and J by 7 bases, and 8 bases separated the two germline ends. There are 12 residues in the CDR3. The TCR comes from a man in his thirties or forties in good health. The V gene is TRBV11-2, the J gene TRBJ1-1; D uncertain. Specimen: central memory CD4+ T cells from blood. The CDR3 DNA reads TGTGCCAGCAGCTTAAAACAAGGTGAAGCTTTCTTT. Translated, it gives CASSLKQGEAFF.